This TCR beta chain emerged from a study of synovial regulatory T cells in juvenile arthritis. Whole-study context: Three patients were therapy-naive; five or six received methotrexate alone.

Synovial fluid was collected with matched peripheral blood from each patient with active arthritis. Patients had median age approximately 10 years, range roughly 2.3-22.9. Method: immunoSEQ multiplex PCR; TCRdb's copy keeps in-frame clones and lacks some. Its table records around 2,200 clones. This clone shows up as medium-sized by frequency. Its antigen is as yet unknown. Points from the study as a whole: iaTreg cells shared more CDR3 sequences with synovial Tregs than other blood Tregs did.

The CDR3 length is 13 residues. The DNA is unrecorded. Germline V gives CDR1 GTSNPN, CDR2 SVGIG (reference sequence). The chain links TRBV30 to TRBJ1-2; there is no DNA to check the TCRdb D call of TRBD1. This TCR was recovered from a donor younger than 30 with juvenile idiopathic arthritis. The specimen was Treg cells from the synovium. The CDR3 loop is CAGKGQGGYGYTF. The variable domain in full, with the rest retrieved from reference TRBV30 and TRBJ1-2, is SQTIHQWPATLVQPVGSPLSLECTVEGTSNPNLYWYRQAAGRGLQLLFYSVGIGQISSEVPQNLSASRPQDRQFILSSKKLLLSDSGFYLCAGKGQGGYGYTFGSGTRLTVV.